These 5 T cell receptor beta chains were sequenced from one sample in a study of neurological immune-mediated disorders. Time point given: longitudinal time-point 2. TCRdb independently ran MiXCR on the 5' RACE reads; one entry per CDR3 protein. The sample contains over 75,000 distinct CDR3 sequences, approximately 5.8% of which appear only once. Sequenced sample: PBMCs. The receptors come from a woman aged 55 to 70 with multiple sclerosis.

In this sample, this clonotype turned up many times. The CDR3 nucleotides are TGCAGTGCTTCGAGACGCGGGGACAATGAGCAGTTCTTC. Translated, it gives CSASRRGDNEQFF. The V gene is TRBV20-1, the J gene TRBJ2-1, with a tentative D call TRBD2 (6 bases). Germline CDR1 DFQATT, CDR2 SNEGSKA (reference sequence). The CDR3 has 13 amino acids. V was clipped by 5 bases and J by 5 bases, with 13 bases between them.

Ten or more counts support this clonotype. V is TRBV25-1 and J is TRBJ1-5, with TRBD1 matching 11 bases. The length of the CDR3 is 14 residues. The V segment lost 4 bases and the J segment 7 bases; nucleotides outside the gene matches: 3. CDR1 is MGHDK, CDR2 SYGVNS, per germline. This CDR3 is CASSGTGGTQPQHF. CDR3 DNA: TGTGCCAGCAGTGGGACAGGGGGCACCCAGCCCCAGCATTTT.

This clonotype was observed at least ten times. The chain uses TRBV6-6 and TRBJ2-3; D may be TRBD2 (6 bases). From germline, CDR1 is MNHNY and CDR2 SVGAGI (reference sequence). CDR3 length: 14 amino acids. Trimming left V 0 bases short and J 6 bases short, with 10 bases between. The CDR3: CASSYSPGGDTQYF. The CDR3 nucleotides are TGTGCCAGCAGTTACTCTCCTGGGGGGGATACGCAGTATTTT.

Judged by abundance, this clonotype is medium-sized. The rearrangement links TRBV5-1 to TRBJ2-2; a possible D gene is TRBD1 (6 bases). Germline CDR1 is SGHRS and CDR2 is YFSETQ. Trimming took 4 bases from V and 2 from J, leaving 12 bases between them. The CDR3 totals 15 residues. CDR3 in amino acids: CASSSPGQNTGELFF. The CDR3 DNA sequence: TGCGCCAGCAGCAGTCCGGGACAAAACACCGGGGAGCTGTTTTTT.

The V gene is TRBV5-1, the J gene TRBJ2-2; no definite D call. The germline gives CDR1 SGHRS, CDR2 YFSETQ. The CDR3 consists of 13 residues. V was shortened by 0 bases and J by 5 bases, with 5 bases between the two germline ends. The CDR3 here is CASSLEWTGELFF. CDR3 sequence (DNA): TGCGCCAGCAGCTTGGAATGGACCGGGGAGCTGTTTTTT.